A single T cell receptor (beta chain) is shown here with its context. Its specificity is not known. The entry originates in a study of shared clonotypes between healthy human individuals. Overall study results and limits: Among the subsets, naive ones generally showed larger estimated richness than memory ones. Of the naive CD4 clonotypes, around 5.2% were shared across a few donors.

Naive-designated CD8 cells lacked CD45RO, were positively enriched for CCR7, and omitted terminally differentiated effector memory CD45RA+ cells. Deletions cut 4 bases from V and 3 bases from J, with 10 bases between. Germline V gene data show CDR1 as MDHEN and CDR2 as SYDVKM. There are 14 residues in the CDR3. Authors' processing steps: There were no quality scores in the junction-only immunoSEQ sequences, so filtering differed. Assay used: immunoSEQ multiplex PCR; TCRdb lists only in-frame clones, some missing. V and J calls and clone size are those listed in that table; D and trimming were worked out from the DNA. The table lists hundreds of thousands of clones, about 91% of them singletons.

This rearrangement joins TRBV28 to TRBJ1-5; D possibly corresponds to TRBD1 (5 bases). The TCR was taken from a man aged 30 to 45 in good health. Material: naive CD8+ T cells sorted from blood. CDR3: CASSYDRINQPQHF. CDR3 nucleotide sequence: TGTGCCAGCAGTTACGACAGAATCAATCAGCCCCAGCATTTT.